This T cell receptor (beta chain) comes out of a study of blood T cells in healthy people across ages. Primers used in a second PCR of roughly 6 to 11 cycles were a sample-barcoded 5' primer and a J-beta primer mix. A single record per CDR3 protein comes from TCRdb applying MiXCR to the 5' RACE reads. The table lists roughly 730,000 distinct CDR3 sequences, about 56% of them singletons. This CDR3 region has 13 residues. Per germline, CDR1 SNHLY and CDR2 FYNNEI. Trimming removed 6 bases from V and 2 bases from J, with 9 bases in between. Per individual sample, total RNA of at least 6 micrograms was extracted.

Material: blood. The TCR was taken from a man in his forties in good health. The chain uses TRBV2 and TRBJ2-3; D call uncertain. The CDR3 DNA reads TGTGCCAGCAGCGACGGAAACACAGATACGCAGTATTTT. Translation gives CASSDGNTDTQYF.